Below, one TCR beta chain is given with its context. This clonotype was recorded a few times. Its antigen specificity is not known. Base quality data are lacking; no much larger clone is found one base away. The library was obtained by 5' RACE. This sample was sequenced with a NextSeq 500. The TCR library protocol attached unique molecular identifiers to individual cDNA molecules to correct for sequencing error and PCR bias. Both TCR alpha and beta chains were sequenced, and tight co-correlation was observed between alpha and beta sequence abundances in each sample. The authors' analysis ran thus. Decombinator V4 was used to perform V gene, J gene and CDR3 annotation of TCR sequences. Expanded TCRs were defined as changing significantly between any two time points under a Poisson model with p below 0.0001. TCR abundances were normalised to the total number of TCRs sequenced per sample and were expressed as counts per million. TRAV1-2 paired with TRAJ12, TRAJ20 or TRAJ33 defined MAIT TCRs, while TRAV10 paired with TRAJ18 defined iNKT TCRs. VDJdb, accessed on 1 November 2021, was searched for TCRs annotated for CMV, EBV and SARS-CoV-2, and TCRs annotated for more than one antigen were excluded. TCRdb handled the public reads itself, with Q25 trimming in fastp and clone calling in MiXCR, and kept productive beta chains. Here each entry gathers all rows of one CDR3 protein and keeps the most common genes and DNA. For this entry, the V and J calls and clone size follow TCRdb and not the study's own pipeline. This sample gives around 83,000 distinct CDR3 sequences in total; 10% to 15% of them show up just once. The ten largest account for approximately 4% of the sample.

The junction shows trimming of 4 bases on V and 0 bases on J, plus 11 bases between the germline ends. Reading the germline V gene (reference sequence) gives CDR1 SGHKS and CDR2 YYEKEE. Measured from the cysteine to the phenylalanine, the CDR3 is 16 residues long. The entry retains the CDR3 DNA only, 48 bases that are in frame from base 1. A case-control design nested within a healthcare worker cohort in London, UK, was used, with weekly nasopharyngeal swab PCR tests and blood sampling performed. Healthcare workers were recruited between 23 and 31 March 2020, during the week of the UK lockdown, and were followed weekly for up to roughly 15 weeks. This sample was included in a study of early T cells in non-severe SARS-CoV-2 infection (dated by TCRdb to 2020 to 2023). Notes on the research overall: Bulk RNA from unsorted whole blood was used for TCR sequencing, so alpha and beta chains could not be paired.

Study-wide conclusions, independent of this receptor: VDJdb matching was skewed toward anti-spike CD8 responses and likely underestimated virus-specific expansions, missing private and CD4 specificities.

The chain joins TRBV5-5 to TRBJ2-6; D gene: possibly TRBD1, on 6 matching bases. Sample: whole blood, taken at baseline. This receptor was taken from an adult who was a healthcare worker with PCR-confirmed SARS-CoV-2 infection or an uninfected control (not recorded which). The sequenced DNA is TGTGCCAGCAGCAGCAGGGGACCCTCTGGGGCCAACGTCCTGACTTTC. This encodes CASSSRGPSGANVLTF.